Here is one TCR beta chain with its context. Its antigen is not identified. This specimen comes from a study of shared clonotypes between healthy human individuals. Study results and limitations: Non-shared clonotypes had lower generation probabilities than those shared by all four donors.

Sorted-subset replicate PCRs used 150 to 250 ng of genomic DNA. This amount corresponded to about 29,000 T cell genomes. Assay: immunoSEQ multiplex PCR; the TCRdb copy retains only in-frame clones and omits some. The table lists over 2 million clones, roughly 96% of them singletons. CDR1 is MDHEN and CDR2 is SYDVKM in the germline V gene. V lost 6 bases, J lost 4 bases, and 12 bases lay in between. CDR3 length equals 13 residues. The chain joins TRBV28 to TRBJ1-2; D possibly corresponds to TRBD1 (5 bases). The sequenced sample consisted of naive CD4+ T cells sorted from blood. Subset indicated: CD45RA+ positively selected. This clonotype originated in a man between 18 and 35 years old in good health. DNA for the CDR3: TGTGCCAGCAGAGATACAGGTCCCTATGGCTACACCTTC. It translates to CASRDTGPYGYTF.